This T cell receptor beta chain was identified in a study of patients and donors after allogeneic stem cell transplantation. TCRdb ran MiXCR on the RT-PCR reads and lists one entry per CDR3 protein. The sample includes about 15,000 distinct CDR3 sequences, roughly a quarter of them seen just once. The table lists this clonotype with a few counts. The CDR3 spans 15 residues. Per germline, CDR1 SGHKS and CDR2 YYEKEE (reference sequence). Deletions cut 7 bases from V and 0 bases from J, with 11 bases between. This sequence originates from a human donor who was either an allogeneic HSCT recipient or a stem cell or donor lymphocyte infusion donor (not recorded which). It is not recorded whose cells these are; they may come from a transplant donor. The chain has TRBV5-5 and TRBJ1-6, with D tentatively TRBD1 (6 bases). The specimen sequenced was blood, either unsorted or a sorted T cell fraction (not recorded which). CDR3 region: CASAQGFSYNSPLHF. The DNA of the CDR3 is TGTGCCAGCGCTCAGGGGTTCTCCTATAATTCACCCCTCCACTTT.